This TCR beta chain emerged from a study of T cells in Graves' hyperthyroidism and ophthalmopathy. This clonotype was seen ten or more times. Its target is not known. The CDR3 is made up of 13 amino acids. Germline CDR1 and CDR2: MDHEN and SYDVKM. V was pared by 8 bases and J by 0 bases, with 10 bases between. Newly diagnosed hyperthyroidism patients aged 18 to 65 years had disease lasting under 2 months. A patient was excluded if there was uncontrolled infection, other autoimmune disease, pregnancy or lactation. PBMCs were derived from roughly 10 ml fresh peripheral blood. Using RNA transcripts as the source, TCR beta CDR3 regions were amplified. A set of HTBI primers served as the primers for a first-round RT-PCR of the TCR CDR3. TCRdb used MiXCR to reprocess the multiplex PCR reads, holding one entry per CDR3 protein. The sample shows around 520,000 distinct CDR3 sequences, around 15% of them seen only once.

Notes on the study in general: Peripheral blood also featured most of the thyroid clonotypes expanded above 0.001.

This receptor was identified in a woman aged 35 to 49 with Graves' hyperthyroidism. Sequencing was carried out using blood. The V gene is TRBV28, the J gene TRBJ1-1; D possibly corresponds to TRBD1 (5 bases). The CDR3 protein is CASGTGLNTEAFF. Here the CDR3 DNA reads TGTGCCAGCGGTACAGGCTTGAACACTGAAGCTTTCTTT.